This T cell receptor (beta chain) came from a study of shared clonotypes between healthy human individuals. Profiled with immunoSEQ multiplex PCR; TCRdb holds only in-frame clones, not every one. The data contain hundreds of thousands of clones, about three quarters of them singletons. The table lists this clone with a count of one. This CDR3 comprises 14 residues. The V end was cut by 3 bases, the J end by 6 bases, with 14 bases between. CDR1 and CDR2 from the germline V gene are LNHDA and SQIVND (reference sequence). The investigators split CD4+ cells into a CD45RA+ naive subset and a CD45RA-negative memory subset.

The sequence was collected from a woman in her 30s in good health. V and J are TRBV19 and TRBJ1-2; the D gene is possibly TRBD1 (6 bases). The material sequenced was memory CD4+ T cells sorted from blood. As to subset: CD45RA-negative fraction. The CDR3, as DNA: TGTGCCAGTAGTATGATCGAGGGGGACAATGGCTACACCTTC. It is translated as CASSMIEGDNGYTF.